A single sample is the source of the 19 T cell receptor beta chains below, sequenced in a study of T cell changes during pregnancy in multiple sclerosis. This table comes from immunoSEQ multiplex PCR, and its TCRdb copy is limited to in-frame clones, with some not included. The data show around 71,000 clones, with 92% seen just once and approximately 1.5% held by the top ten. Sequences were derived from peripheral blood, sampled after pregnancy. The receptor source for this set is a female donor with multiple sclerosis, enrolled in a pregnancy study.

The chain combines TRBV11-2 with TRBJ2-1, with 11 bases fitting TRBD2. Germline V gene sequence: CDR1 SGHAT, CDR2 FQNNGV. Trimming removed 6 bases from V and 6 bases from J; junction bases left unmatched: 10. The CDR3 spans 16 residues. In nucleotides, the CDR3 is TGTGCCAGCAGACGACTCACTAGCGGGAGATTCAATGAGCAGTTCTTC. It translates to CASRRLTSGRFNEQFF.

The chain uses TRBV5-1 and TRBJ2-5; TRBD2 is a possible D gene (7 bases). The CDR3 is 16 amino acids. The germline V gene encodes CDR1 SGHRS and CDR2 YFSETQ. V gave up 0 bases and J gave up 9 bases, with 21 bases separating them. The CDR3 here is CASSLASGQSGGAQYF. Here the CDR3 DNA reads TGCGCCAGCAGCTTGGCCAGCGGACAGAGTGGGGGGGCCCAGTACTTC.

This chain links TRBV28 with TRBJ1-2; a weak D match, TRBD1 (6 bases). Germline assignment: CDR1 MDHEN and CDR2 SYDVKM. The V and J ends lost 0 bases and 6 bases respectively, with 11 bases between them. This CDR3 comprises 14 residues. The CDR3 nucleotides are TGTGCCAGCAGTTTATGGAAGGGGGACCATGGCTACACCTTC. Amino acid sequence: CASSLWKGDHGYTF.

This chain connects TRBV5-4 to TRBJ2-3; 9 nucleotides match TRBD2. The ends lost 5 bases at V and 4 bases at J; junction bases unmatched: 5. Looked up from germline, CDR1 is SGHNT and CDR2 is YYREEE (reference sequence). This CDR3 region has 14 residues. The CDR3 sequence is CASRRTSEADTQYF. CDR3 in DNA: TGTGCCAGCAGACGGACTAGCGAGGCAGATACGCAGTATTTT.

The J gene is TRBJ1-5, the V gene TRBV19, with D possibly matching TRBD1 (5 bases). The CDR3 has 16 residues. Trimming removed 3 bases from V and 0 bases from J, with 12 bases in between. Germline assignment: CDR1 LNHDA and CDR2 SQIVND (reference sequence). CDR3: CASSMGQYYSNQPQHF. The CDR3 DNA follows: TGTGCCAGTAGTATGGGGCAGTATTATAGCAATCAGCCCCAGCATTTT.

This clone was seen a single time. The V gene is TRBV7-6, the J gene TRBJ2-7, with TRBD1 matching over 8 bases. The CDR3 extends over 13 amino acids. Looked up from germline, CDR1 is SGHVS and CDR2 is FNYEAQ. Losses at the gene ends were 5 bases for V and 6 bases for J; bases not matched to a gene: 6. The CDR3 nucleotides read TGTGCCAGCAGCGCAGGACAGGGTACCGAGCAGTACTTC. Encoded protein: CASSAGQGTEQYF.

The chain links TRBV9 to TRBJ1-1; possible D gene TRBD1, 6 bases. This CDR3 has 13 amino acids. Germline CDR1 is SGDLS and CDR2 is YYNGEE. Trimming cost V 4 bases and J 4 bases, with 11 bases left between them. CDR3 protein: CASSPEGGTEAFF. CDR3 nucleotide sequence: TGTGCCAGCAGCCCCGAAGGGGGCACTGAAGCTTTCTTT.

V and J are TRBV5-4 and TRBJ1-1; D is possibly TRBD1 (6 bases). V was pared by 4 bases and J by 3 bases, with 16 bases between. CDR1 is SGHNT, CDR2 YYREEE, per germline (reference sequence). The CDR3 loop spans 15 amino acids. Here the CDR3 reads CASSRTGGQDTEAFF. As DNA, the CDR3 is TGTGCCAGCAGCCGAACGGGGGGGCAGGACACTGAAGCTTTCTTT.

The chain recombines TRBV30 with TRBJ1-3; 7 nucleotides line up with TRBD1. With V trimmed by 3 bases and J by 0 bases, 11 bases remained unmatched. The germline V gene has CDR1 GTSNPN and CDR2 SVGIG (reference sequence). CDR3 size: 17 residues. DNA for the CDR3: TGTGCCTGGAGAACCGGCGGGACAGCATTCTCTGGAAACACCATATATTTT. Protein sequence: CAWRTGGTAFSGNTIYF.

The chain's CDR3 is CASSLPASESYEQYF. The CDR3, as DNA: TGTGCCAGCAGCTTGCCGGCTAGCGAGTCCTACGAGCAGTACTTC. The rearrangement uses TRBV5-5 and TRBJ2-7, with D tentatively TRBD2 (6 bases). Germline loops: CDR1 SGHKS, CDR2 YYEKEE (reference sequence). V was trimmed by 1 base and J by 1 base, leaving 12 bases between them. This CDR3 comprises 15 residues.

The genes are TRBV18 and TRBJ2-7; D is ambiguous. V shed 3 bases and J shed 5 bases, with 14 bases lying between them. This CDR3 comprises 14 residues. CDR1 KGHSH and CDR2 LQKENI come from the germline V gene. CDR3 protein: CASSPVASGDEQYF. DNA of the CDR3: TGTGCCAGCTCACCCGTAGCTAGTGGAGACGAGCAGTACTTC.

This rearrangement joins TRBV2 to TRBJ2-7; no reliable D call. CDR3 length: 12 amino acids. Trimming took 6 bases from V and 1 from J, leaving 7 bases between them. Per the germline V gene, CDR1 is SNHLY and CDR2 is FYNNEI. The CDR3 loop reads CASRADSYEQYF. CDR3 coding DNA: TGTGCCAGCAGGGCAGATTCCTACGAGCAGTACTTC.

The chain joins TRBV6-5 to TRBJ2-3, with 12 bases lining up with TRBD2. The CDR3 has 15 residues. The germline CDR1 and CDR2 sequences are MNHEY and SVGAGI. The V gene end was trimmed by 11 bases and the J gene end by 6 bases; junction bases not matched to a gene: 12. The CDR3 region is CACLGTSGRRDTQYF. The DNA of the CDR3 is TGTGCCTGCTTGGGGACTAGCGGGCGCAGGGATACGCAGTATTTT.

This clone was seen a few times. The chain is built from TRBV6-1 and TRBJ2-3, with D tentatively TRBD2 (5 bases). The CDR3 runs to 16 residues. V was shortened by 4 bases and J by 1 base, with 15 bases between the two germline ends. Germline lookup yields CDR1 MNHNS and CDR2 SASEGT. The CDR3 region is CASSASVKRGTDTQYF. CDR3 DNA sequence: TGTGCCAGCAGTGCTTCGGTGAAGAGGGGCACAGATACGCAGTATTTT.

V is TRBV4-2 and J is TRBJ1-1; no clear D. Trimming removed 0 bases at V and 3 bases at J, with 11 bases between. This CDR3 spans 15 amino acids. Germline V gene sequence: CDR1 LGHNA, CDR2 YNFKEQ. The CDR3 bases are TGTGCCAGCAGCCAAGAGTCGATGCAGGACACTGAAGCTTTCTTT. Translation gives CASSQESMQDTEAFF.

J is TRBJ1-1 and V is TRBV5-1; D gene uncertain. V lost 3 bases and J lost 4, with 13 bases in between. The V gene's germline CDR1 is SGHRS and CDR2 YFSETQ. The CDR3 contains 14 residues. CDR3 loop: CASSSGLPRTEAFF. The CDR3 nucleotides are TGCGCCAGCAGCTCGGGGTTACCGCGCACTGAAGCTTTCTTT.

The rearrangement uses TRBV5-1 and TRBJ2-7; 10 bases line up with TRBD1. The trim removed 6 bases at V and 7 bases at J, leaving 7 bases unmatched. Germline-derived CDR1 and CDR2 are SGHRS and YFSETQ. The CDR3 length is 13 residues. Here the CDR3 reads CASIRDRGEEQYF. In nucleotides, the CDR3 is TGCGCCAGCATCCGGGACAGGGGTGAAGAGCAGTACTTC.

The table lists this clone with a count of one. The chain has TRBV30 and TRBJ2-1, with D possibly TRBD2 on 6 matching bases. The CDR3 covers 15 residues. Germline loops: CDR1 GTSNPN, CDR2 SVGIG (reference sequence). V was cut by 0 bases and J by 5 bases, with 14 bases left in between. The CDR3 region has the DNA TGTGCCTGGAGTGTAAGACTAGGAGGTAACAATGAGCAGTTCTTC. It encodes CAWSVRLGGNNEQFF.

The CDR3 coding sequence is TGTGCCAGCAGAAAGACAGGGGGCTACGAGCAGTACTTC. This codes for CASRKTGGYEQYF. The chain links TRBV6-6 to TRBJ2-7; the match to TRBD1 covers 9 bases. CDR1 and CDR2 from the germline V gene are MNHNY and SVGAGI (reference sequence). This CDR3 contains 13 residues. Germline trimming cut 6 bases from V and 3 bases from J; bases unmatched to any gene: 3.